This T cell receptor (beta chain) was found in a study of CD8 T cells in ankylosing spondylitis. Overall study results and limits: It appeared that ankylosing spondylitis blood was characterized by a TCR beta motif of about eight highly homologous variants.

This CDR3 is built from 13 residues. Trimming removed 0 bases from V and 3 bases from J, with 6 bases in between. Germline CDR1 is MGHRA and CDR2 is YSYEKL. One entry per CDR3 protein, called by TCRdb with MiXCR from the 5' RACE reads. Seen here are hundreds of thousands of distinct CDR3 sequences, approximately 20% observed once, and the top ten hold about 39%. Regarding this clonotype: As yet, its antigen is unknown.

This chain uses TRBV4-1 with TRBJ2-7; D uncertain. Sequencing input: blood, either unsorted or a sorted T cell fraction (not recorded which). The source of this sequence is a male donor with ankylosing spondylitis. CDR3 loop: CASSQDRNYEQYF. CDR3 coding DNA: TGCGCCAGCAGCCAAGACAGGAACTACGAGCAGTACTTC.